A single sample is the source of the 23 T cell receptor beta chains below, sequenced in a study of T cell responses to AZD1222 COVID-19 vaccine. Some clones are missing from TCRdb's copy, which holds only in-frame ones; the method was immunoSEQ multiplex PCR. The data contain under 150,000 clones, 70% to 90% of them singletons. Sequenced material: peripheral blood, taken on day 0 of AZD1222 vaccination. These receptors were collected from an adult in good health.

The V gene is TRBV5-4, the J gene TRBJ1-2; D not certain. Per the germline V gene, CDR1 is SGHNT and CDR2 is YYREEE (reference sequence). V shed 3 bases and J shed 1 base, with 7 bases lying between them. There are 13 residues in the CDR3. The CDR3 DNA is TGTGCCAGCAGCTCGCAGGTTAACTATGGCTACACCTTC. This sequence encodes CASSSQVNYGYTF.

The chain is built from TRBV28 and TRBJ2-1, with D maybe TRBD2 (6 bases). In germline, CDR1 is MDHEN, CDR2 SYDVKM. V gave up 5 bases and J gave up 5 bases, with 13 bases separating them. The CDR3 is made up of 14 amino acids. The DNA for the CDR3 is TGTGCCAGCAGTCGGACTACCTCTCACAATGAGCAGTTCTTC. The encoded protein is CASSRTTSHNEQFF.

The CDR3 bases are TGTGCCACCAGCAGAGATCTGAAAGATACGCAGTATTTT. Amino acids: CATSRDLKDTQYF. The V gene is TRBV15, the J gene TRBJ2-3; D unclear. Trimming stripped 0 bases from V and 5 bases from J, with 6 bases between. CDR3 length equals 13 residues. The germline gives CDR1 LNHNV, CDR2 YYDKDF (reference sequence).

The chain joins TRBV4-1 to TRBJ2-4; 9 bases line up with TRBD2. Trimming cost V 3 bases and J 8 bases; bases outside gene matches: 8. CDR1 MGHRA and CDR2 YSYEKL come from the germline V gene. The CDR3 is 15 amino acids. CDR3 DNA sequence: TGCGCCAGCAGCCAGCAACCGGGACTAGCTGACATTCAGTACTTC. Translated: CASSQQPGLADIQYF.

This chain joins TRBV5-1 and TRBJ1-2; D might be TRBD1 (5 bases). The V and J ends lost 4 bases and 0 bases respectively, with 19 bases between them. The CDR3 totals 17 residues. CDR1 and CDR2 (germline): SGHRS, YFSETQ. The CDR3 bases are TGCGCCAGCAGCCTTCTGGGGGTGGCCCTTCCTAACTATGGCTACACCTTC. Translating gives CASSLLGVALPNYGYTF.

The J gene is TRBJ1-5, the V gene TRBV28; unclear D gene. Trimming took off 5 bases at V and 10 bases at J, with 9 bases between the two ends. Germline-derived CDR1 and CDR2 are MDHEN and SYDVKM. This CDR3 is 11 amino acids long. The CDR3 DNA sequence: TGTGCCAGCAGTCCCGGTGGCCCCCAGCATTTT. Its protein is CASSPGGPQHF.

The genes are TRBV28 and TRBJ1-5, with D perhaps matching TRBD1 (5 bases). Germline values: CDR1 MDHEN, CDR2 SYDVKM. Deletions cut 10 bases from V and 3 bases from J, with 16 bases between. The CDR3 covers 14 residues. The CDR3 DNA sequence: TGTGCCACTACGTCGGGGGTAAACAATCAGCCCCAGCATTTT. It is translated as CATTSGVNNQPQHF.

J is TRBJ1-5 and V is TRBV28; D remains ambiguous. CDR3 length equals 12 residues. The V end lost 5 bases, the J end lost 13 bases, and 15 bases lay between the germline ends. Germline V gene data show CDR1 as MDHEN and CDR2 as SYDVKM. CDR3 sequence: CASSQPTAGQHF. The CDR3 DNA reads as TGTGCCAGCAGTCAACCAACGGCGGGTCAGCATTTT.

The chain carries TRBV21-1 and TRBJ1-5. TRBV21-1 counts as a pseudogene. The CDR3 length is 15 residues. The CDR3 sequence is CASTPGRYSNQPQHF. The CDR3 nucleotides read TGTGCCAGCACCCCGGGACGCTATAGCAATCAGCCCCAGCATTTT.

The gene calls are TRBV18 and TRBJ2-3; TRBD1 or TRBD2 may be the D gene (5 bases each). Germline CDR1 KGHSH, CDR2 LQKENI. Deletions cut 6 bases from V and 6 bases from J, with 16 bases between. The CDR3 is 14 residues long. The CDR3 loop reads CASSLSGLSDTQYF. In DNA form, the CDR3 reads TGTGCCAGCTCCCTTTCGGGGCTTTCGGATACGCAGTATTTT. Combining the CDR3 with reference TRBV18 and TRBJ2-3 gives the whole variable domain NAGVMQNPRHLVRRRGQEARLRCSPMKGHSHVYWYRQLPEEGLKFMVYLQKENIIDESGMPKERFSAEFPKEGPSILRIQQVVRGDSAAYFCASSLSGLSDTQYFGPGTRLTVL.

There are a few counts of this clone. The rearrangement links TRBV19 to TRBJ1-4; D is unclear. CDR3 length: 15 amino acids. Germline V gene sequence: CDR1 LNHDA, CDR2 SQIVND (reference sequence). Trimming removed 1 base from V and 5 bases from J, with 11 bases in between. CDR3 amino acids: CASSIAAGKNEKLFF. The CDR3 DNA sequence: TGTGCCAGTAGTATAGCAGCCGGAAAAAATGAAAAACTGTTTTTT.

This clone was picked up a small number of times. The chain is built from TRBV30 and TRBJ1-4; D is ambiguous. Trimming shortened V by 0 bases and J by 11 bases, and 13 bases separated the two germline ends. The CDR3 sequence is 13 residues long. Germline CDR1 GTSNPN, CDR2 SVGIG (reference sequence). The DNA of the CDR3 is TGTGCCTGGAGTGTTGAGTCCCCACGCAAACTGTTTTTT. Translation: CAWSVESPRKLFF. The full variable domain, rest sourced from reference TRBV30 and TRBJ1-4, is SQTIHQWPATLVQPVGSPLSLECTVEGTSNPNLYWYRQAAGRGLQLLFYSVGIGQISSEVPQNLSASRPQDRQFILSSKKLLLSDSGFYLCAWSVESPRKLFFGSGTQLSVL.

Comment on this clone: A read error may produce the germline difference seen at one junction end. The V and J genes are TRBV2 and TRBJ2-7, with 10 bases aligning to TRBD1. Germline-derived CDR1 and CDR2 are SNHLY and FYNNEI. CDR3 length equals 14 residues. The CDR3 protein is CASSAGTGASGRYF. In nucleotides, the CDR3 is TGTGCCAGCAGTGCCGGGACAGGGGCCTCAGGGAGATATTTC.

CDR3 nucleotide sequence: TGTGCCACCAGTGACCGCCAGACAGGGAGATATGGCTACACCTTC. This gives the protein CATSDRQTGRYGYTF. The J gene is TRBJ1-2, the V gene TRBV24-1, with 7 nucleotides matching TRBD1. The CDR3 is 15 amino acids. After removal of 4 bases from V and 5 bases from J, the junction contained 9 bases not matched to a gene. Germline CDR1 KGHDR, CDR2 SFDVKD.

The genes are TRBV21-1 and TRBJ2-4. TRBV21-1 is flagged as a pseudogene. The CDR3 is 14 amino acids. CDR3 loop: CASSPRRRKNIQYF. CDR3 sequence (DNA): TGTGCCAGCAGCCCCCGCCGTAGGAAAAACATTCAGTACTTC.

This rearrangement joins TRBV19 to TRBJ1-5, with D unresolved. CDR3 length equals 16 residues. Germline CDR1 LNHDA, CDR2 SQIVND (reference sequence). Trimming shortened V by 5 bases and J by 1 base, and 15 bases separated the two germline ends. The CDR3 here is CASSYQTVRSNQPQHF. In DNA, the CDR3 is TGTGCCAGTAGTTACCAGACGGTCCGAAGCAATCAGCCCCAGCATTTT.

The chain recombines TRBV25-1 with TRBJ1-1, with D possibly matching TRBD1 (5 bases). Germline CDR1 is MGHDK and CDR2 is SYGVNS. Trimming took off 9 bases at V and 1 base at J, with 15 bases between the two ends. The length of the CDR3 is 14 residues. The CDR3 sequence: CASSRVGANTEAFF. The CDR3 bases are TGTGCCAGTAGCAGGGTCGGGGCGAACACTGAAGCTTTCTTT. Combining the CDR3 with reference TRBV25-1 and TRBJ1-1 gives the whole variable domain EADIYQTPRYLVIGTGKKITLECSQTMGHDKMYWYQQDPGMELHLIHYSYGVNSTEKGDLSSESTVSRIRTEHFPLTLESARPSHTSQYLCASSRVGANTEAFFGQGTRLTVV.

The genes are TRBV12-3 or TRBV12-4 and TRBJ1-2; 11 bases agree with TRBD1. This CDR3 has 13 amino acids. With V trimmed by 11 bases and J by 6 bases, 8 bases remained unmatched. The CDR3 DNA is TGTGCCGGTGGACAGGGGGCAAGGAATGGCTACACCTTC. Its protein is CAGGQGARNGYTF.

V gene TRBV18 combines with J gene TRBJ1-1; D uncertain. Germline CDR1 is KGHSH and CDR2 is LQKENI. Trimming removed 1 base from V and 3 bases from J, with 9 bases in between. The CDR3 totals 14 residues. The CDR3 DNA sequence: TGTGCCAGCTCACCACTAGGAAGGGACACTGAAGCTTTCTTT. It is translated as CASSPLGRDTEAFF.

This chain connects TRBV2 to TRBJ1-1; 7 bases are a match to TRBD1. V was clipped by 7 bases and J by 0 bases; unmatched bases: 5. Germline CDR1 is SNHLY and CDR2 is FYNNEI. CDR3 length equals 14 residues. The DNA for the CDR3 is TGTGCCAGCATTACCGACAGGGTGAACACTGAAGCTTTCTTT. This translates into CASITDRVNTEAFF.

The chain joins TRBV5-1 to TRBJ2-4; D ambiguous. Germline-derived CDR1 and CDR2 are SGHRS and YFSETQ. Trimming removed 0 bases at V and 1 base at J, with 11 bases between. This CDR3 region has 16 residues. The chain's CDR3 is CASSLGLDTAKNIQYF. Written as DNA, the CDR3 is TGCGCCAGCAGCTTGGGGCTAGACACGGCCAAAAACATTCAGTACTTC. Full variable domain (outside the CDR3, taken from reference TRBV5-1 and TRBJ2-4): KAGVTQTPRYLIKTRGQQVTLSCSPISGHRSVSWYQQTPGQGLQFLFEYFSETQRNKGNFPGRFSGRQFSNSRSEMNVSTLELGDSALYLCASSLGLDTAKNIQYFGAGTRLSVL.

The chain combines TRBV28 with TRBJ1-5; weak D call: TRBD1 (5 bases). The CDR3 is 14 amino acids. Per germline, CDR1 MDHEN and CDR2 SYDVKM. With 3 bases removed from V and 7 bases from J, the gap between germline ends came to 13 bases. In DNA form, the CDR3 reads TGTGCCAGCAGTTTCGACAGTTCGCGGCAGCCCCAGCATTTT. Protein sequence: CASSFDSSRQPQHF.

The chain joins TRBV20-1 to TRBJ2-7; D possibly corresponds to TRBD1 (6 bases). The CDR3 loop spans 11 amino acids. V lost 6 bases, J lost 4 bases, and 10 bases lay in between. Germline V CDR1 and CDR2: DFQATT, SNEGSKA (reference sequence). The CDR3 bases are TGCAGTGCCAAGGACAGTTACGAGCAGTACTTC. This gives the protein CSAKDSYEQYF.